Listed below are T cell receptor beta chains from one sample, sequenced in a study of OX40 agonist ivuxolimab in advanced cancers. The table came from immunoSEQ multiplex PCR; TCRdb's copy has only in-frame clones and leaves some out. The data show roughly 75,000 clones, roughly 86% seen once. Sequencing used CD4+ or CD8+ T cells sorted from blood, obtained in a trial of the OX40 agonist ivuxolimab. All receptors derive from an adult with an advanced solid tumor such as melanoma, head and neck, liver or kidney cancer. Both conserved end residues are part of each CDR3. The D gene is left open where the match is weak. A clone size is listed for some rows: how often the clone was seen (once, few, many), or a class if it is expanded.

d_call	v_call	j_call	clone_size	cdr3_aa	cdr3_nt
TRBD2	TRBV29-1	TRBJ2-7	few	CSALLAGGSYEQYF	TGCAGCGCCCTACTAGCGGGAGGGTCCTACGAGCAGTACTTC
NA	TRBV14	TRBJ2-5	NA	CASSRYQMGKGETQYF	TGTGCCAGCAGCCGGTATCAGATGGGGAAGGGGGAGACCCAGTACTTC
TRBD1	TRBV2	TRBJ1-4	NA	CATSLGTGGEKLFF	TGTGCCACCAGCCTCGGGACAGGCGGCGAAAAACTGTTTTTT
NA	TRBV6-5	TRBJ1-5	NA	CASSYGGGTQPQHF	TGTGCCAGCAGTTACGGGGGGGGGACTCAGCCCCAGCATTTT
TRBD2	TRBV18	TRBJ2-7	NA	CASSPPMAGVLQHEQYF	TGTGCCAGCTCACCACCGATGGCGGGAGTCCTGCAGCACGAGCAGTACTTC
TRBD1	TRBV28	TRBJ1-2	NA	CASSWTGVSYGYTF	TGTGCCAGCAGCTGGACAGGGGTGAGCTATGGCTACACCTTC
NA	TRBV7-9	TRBJ1-2	NA	CASSQSVQGNYGYTF	TGTGCCAGCAGCCAGTCCGTCCAGGGTAACTATGGCTACACCTTC
NA	TRBV14	TRBJ2-3	NA	CASSQARRYTQYF	TGTGCCAGCAGCCAAGCTCGCAGATATACGCAGTATTTT
NA	TRBV18	TRBJ2-5	once	CASSLDGGETQYF	TGTGCCAGCTCGCTGGACGGGGGAGAGACCCAGTACTTC
NA	TRBV9	TRBJ1-5	NA	CASSPRGWGNQPQHF	TGTGCCAGCAGCCCCCGCGGGTGGGGCAATCAGCCCCAGCATTTT
NA	TRBV4-1	TRBJ1-2	NA	CASSQDESGLYGYTF	TGCGCCAGCAGCCAAGATGAGTCAGGCTTGTATGGCTACACCTTC
NA	TRBV5-8	TRBJ2-6	once	CASSSQGPSGANVLTF	TGTGCCAGCAGTTCCCAGGGTCCCTCTGGGGCCAACGTCCTGACTTTC
TRBD2	TRBV5-1	TRBJ2-1	NA	CASSLAVRERYNEQFF	TGCGCCAGCAGCTTGGCGGTGCGGGAGAGATACAATGAGCAGTTCTTC
TRBD2	TRBV10-3	TRBJ2-7	NA	CASRTSGPAYEQYF	TGTGCCTCCCGGACTAGCGGGCCTGCCTACGAGCAGTACTTC
NA	TRBV2	TRBJ1-1	NA	CASSGRLLGAFF	TGTGCCAGCAGTGGCAGACTCCTCGGAGCTTTCTTT
NA	TRBV6-5	TRBJ1-2	NA	CASSESPAGEGYTF	TGTGCCAGCAGTGAAAGTCCGGCAGGGGAGGGCTACACCTTC
TRBD1	TRBV27	TRBJ1-5	NA	CASSPIGDRDNQPQHF	TGTGCCAGCAGTCCCATTGGGGACAGGGACAATCAGCCCCAGCATTTT
TRBD1	TRBV11-2	TRBJ1-4	NA	CASSYDRGSEKLFF	TGTGCCAGCAGCTACGACAGGGGGTCAGAAAAACTGTTTTTT
TRBD1	TRBV5-3	TRBJ1-2	once	CASSPGQVYGYTF	TGTGCCAGCAGCCCTGGACAGGTTTATGGCTACACCTTC
TRBD1	TRBV7-3	TRBJ1-2	NA	CASSLEGQPYGYTF	TGTGCCAGCAGCTTAGAGGGACAGCCCTATGGCTACACCTTC
NA	TRBV14	TRBJ1-2	NA	CASSPAGSYGYTF	TGTGCCAGCAGCCCGGCGGGGAGTTATGGCTACACCTTC
NA	TRBV9	TRBJ2-3	NA	CASSVGGGADTQYF	TGTGCCAGCAGCGTAGGAGGTGGGGCAGATACGCAGTATTTT
NA	TRBV7-3	TRBJ2-2	NA	CASSLNAPMHGTGELFF	TGTGCCAGCAGCTTAAATGCCCCGATGCATGGCACCGGGGAGCTGTTTTTT
NA	TRBV7-3	TRBJ2-2	NA	CASSLTGDPRGGELFF	TGTGCCAGCAGCTTAACAGGGGACCCGCGGGGCGGGGAGCTGTTTTTT
TRBD1	TRBV18	TRBJ2-2	NA	CASPRVTGEDGELFF	TGTGCCAGCCCCAGGGTGACAGGGGAGGACGGGGAGCTGTTTTTT
TRBD1	TRBV4-2	TRBJ1-4	NA	CASSQVGQGSEKLFF	TGTGCCAGCAGCCAAGTGGGACAGGGGAGTGAAAAACTGTTTTTT
NA	TRBV28	TRBJ2-2	NA	CASSLFRAPNTGELFF	TGTGCCAGCAGTTTATTCAGGGCCCCGAACACCGGGGAGCTGTTTTTT
NA	TRBV2	TRBJ1-2	NA	CASGEMGRGYGYTF	TGTGCCAGCGGGGAAATGGGACGGGGCTATGGCTACACCTTC
NA	TRBV5-5	TRBJ2-6	once	CASIPQGVRPGANVLTF	TGTGCCAGCATACCGCAGGGCGTACGTCCTGGGGCCAACGTCCTGACTTTC
NA	TRBV10-1	TRBJ2-1	NA	CASSDPGAPASNNEQFF	TGCGCCAGCAGTGACCCCGGGGCCCCCGCGTCCAACAATGAGCAGTTCTTC
NA	TRBV10-3	TRBJ1-1	NA	CAISGGQILLNTEAFF	TGTGCCATCAGTGGGGGGCAGATCCTTTTGAACACTGAAGCTTTCTTT
NA	TRBV6-5	TRBJ1-1	NA	CASTKQGLNTEAFF	TGTGCCAGCACTAAGCAGGGCTTGAACACTGAAGCTTTCTTT
NA	TRBV30	TRBJ2-3	NA	CAWVPAGRDTQYF	TGTGCCTGGGTTCCCGCTGGGAGGGATACGCAGTATTTT
NA	TRBV7-9	TRBJ2-5	NA	CASSFHPEETQYF	TGTGCCAGCAGCTTCCACCCCGAAGAGACCCAGTACTTC
NA	TRBV7-9	TRBJ2-5	NA	CASFGQETQYF	TGTGCCAGCTTTGGGCAAGAGACCCAGTACTTC
TRBD1	TRBV7-9	TRBJ2-7	NA	CASSLFGTGDEQYF	TGTGCCAGCAGCTTATTTGGGACAGGGGACGAGCAGTACTTC
TRBD1	TRBV7-2	TRBJ1-6	NA	CASSERRQGAESPLHF	TGTGCCAGCAGCGAACGACGGCAGGGGGCAGAATCACCCCTCCACTTT
NA	TRBV19	TRBJ2-7	NA	CASSISWIRDEQYF	TGTGCCAGTAGTATTTCCTGGATAAGGGACGAGCAGTACTTC
NA	TRBV5-4	TRBJ2-1	NA	CASSLTGTNEQFF	TGTGCCAGCAGCTTGACTGGGACCAATGAGCAGTTCTTC
NA	TRBV5-5	TRBJ2-2	NA	CASRRDTSNTGELFF	TGTGCCAGCAGACGGGACACCTCGAACACCGGGGAGCTGTTTTTT
TRBD2	TRBV5-1	TRBJ2-3	NA	CASSSLGAGEADTQYF	TGCGCCAGCAGCTCCCTAGGAGCGGGAGAGGCAGATACGCAGTATTTT
TRBD2	TRBV30	TRBJ2-7	NA	CASLGLAGGYPREQYF	TGTGCCTCCCTGGGGCTAGCGGGGGGCTACCCGCGGGAGCAGTACTTC
TRBD2	TRBV19	TRBJ2-1	few	CASSIGPASGRNEQFF	TGTGCCAGTAGTATAGGGCCGGCTAGCGGGAGAAATGAGCAGTTCTTC
NA	TRBV6-1	TRBJ1-1	NA	CASSENQKAFF	TGTGCCAGCAGTGAAAATCAGAAAGCTTTCTTT
NA	TRBV12-5	TRBJ2-1	NA	CASGWGEGGEQFF	TGTGCTAGTGGTTGGGGCGAGGGCGGCGAGCAGTTCTTC